Described below is a single T cell receptor (beta chain) sequence and its context. Deletions cut 5 bases from V and 3 bases from J, with 16 bases between. The CDR3 covers 15 residues. CDR1 LGHNA and CDR2 YSLEER come from the germline V gene. The repertoire was sequenced with immunoSEQ multiplex PCR; TCRdb's copy has only in-frame clones and lacks some. The table lists about 67,000 clones, about 86% of them singletons. The record originates from a study of glioma-infiltrating T cells after dendritic cell vaccination. This clonotype was sampled from a human donor with glioblastoma. The rearrangement links TRBV4-3 to TRBJ1-1, with D possibly matching TRBD1 (5 bases). This sample comprised blood, obtained before dendritic cell vaccination. The CDR3 DNA follows: TGCGCCAGCAGCTCCCGGGCAGGGATCGACACTGAAGCTTTCTTT. Translating gives CASSSRAGIDTEAFF.